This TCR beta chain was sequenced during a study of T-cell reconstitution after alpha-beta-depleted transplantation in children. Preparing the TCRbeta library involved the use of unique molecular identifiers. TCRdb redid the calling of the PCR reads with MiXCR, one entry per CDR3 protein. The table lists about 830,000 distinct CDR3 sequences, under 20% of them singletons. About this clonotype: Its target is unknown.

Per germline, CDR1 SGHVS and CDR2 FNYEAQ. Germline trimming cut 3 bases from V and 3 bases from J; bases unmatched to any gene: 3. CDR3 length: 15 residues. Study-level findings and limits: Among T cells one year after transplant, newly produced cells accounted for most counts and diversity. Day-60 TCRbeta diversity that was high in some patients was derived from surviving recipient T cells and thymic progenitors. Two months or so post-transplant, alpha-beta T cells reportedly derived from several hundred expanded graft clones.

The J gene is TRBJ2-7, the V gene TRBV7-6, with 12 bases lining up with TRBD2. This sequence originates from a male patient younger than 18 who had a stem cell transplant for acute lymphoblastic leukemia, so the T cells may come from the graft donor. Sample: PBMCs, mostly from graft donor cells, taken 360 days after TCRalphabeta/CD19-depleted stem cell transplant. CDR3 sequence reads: CASSFGLAGHYEQYF. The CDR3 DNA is TGTGCCAGCAGCTTTGGACTAGCGGGACACTACGAGCAGTACTTC.